Listed below are T cell receptor beta chains from one sample, sequenced in a study of blood T cells in healthy people across ages. TCRdb processed the 5' RACE reads anew with MiXCR; each CDR3 protein has one entry. The table lists 600,000 to 800,000 distinct CDR3 sequences, around 52% of them singletons. Sequencing used blood. Every receptor here comes from a woman over 75 in good health. Both conserved end residues are part of each CDR3. The D gene is left open where the match is weak. Size values are once, few and many counts, or a class for expanded clones, and some rows have none.

abundance	v_gene	j_gene	d_gene	CDR3aa	CDR3nt
-	TRBV20-1	TRBJ1-2	-	CSARPRFGGYTF	TGCAGTGCTCGGCCGCGGTTTGGTGGCTACACCTTC
-	TRBV13	TRBJ1-4	-	CASTPGGGTPGGKLFF	TGTGCCAGCACCCCAGGAGGGGGGACACCCGGGGGAAAACTGTTTTTT
-	TRBV5-1	TRBJ2-5	TRBD1	CASSIDRGAYAQYF	TGCGCCAGCAGCATCGACAGGGGGGCCTACGCGCAGTACTTC
few	TRBV29-1	TRBJ2-5	TRBD2	CSVWTSLVETQYF	TGCAGCGTATGGACTAGCTTGGTAGAGACCCAGTACTTC
once	TRBV25-1	TRBJ2-5	TRBD2	CASSDISGSQETQYF	TGTGCCAGCAGTGACATTAGCGGGAGCCAAGAGACCCAGTACTTC
-	TRBV5-6	TRBJ2-1	TRBD1	CASSSRDSYEQFF	TGTGCCAGCAGCTCCCGGGACAGCTACGAGCAGTTCTTC
-	TRBV20-1	TRBJ2-5	TRBD2	CSARDRGSGQETQYF	TGCAGTGCTAGAGATCGCGGGAGTGGGCAGGAGACCCAGTACTTC
-	TRBV29-1	TRBJ1-4	TRBD1	CSVDRTGTNEKLFF	TGCAGCGTTGACCGGACAGGGACTAATGAAAAACTGTTTTTT
-	TRBV10-3	TRBJ1-1	-	CAISESKGTNTEAFF	TGTGCCATCAGTGAGTCAAAGGGTACGAACACTGAAGCTTTCTTT
few	TRBV5-5	TRBJ1-1	-	CASSLARGNTEAFF	TGTGCCAGCAGCTTGGCCAGGGGGAACACTGAAGCTTTCTTT
-	TRBV12-3/TRBV12-4	TRBJ1-2	-	CASSLPRTDGYTF	TGTGCCAGCAGTTTACCCAGGACGGATGGCTACACCTTC
many	TRBV10-3	TRBJ1-2	-	CAISAGGEVSNYGYTF	TGTGCCATCAGTGCCGGGGGCGAGGTTTCTAACTATGGCTACACCTTC
-	TRBV11-3	TRBJ2-3	-	CASSSEADTQYF	TGTGCCAGCAGTTCGGAGGCAGATACGCAGTATTTT
-	TRBV25-1	TRBJ2-3	-	CASAGAGIDTQYF	TGTGCCAGCGCCGGTGCAGGAATCGATACGCAGTATTTT
many	TRBV5-1	TRBJ2-6	-	CASYGSGANVLTF	TGCGCCAGTTACGGGTCTGGGGCCAACGTCCTGACTTTC
-	TRBV6-1	TRBJ1-2	-	CASSEATGTPGPGYTF	TGTGCCAGCAGTGAGGCCACCGGGACACCCGGCCCTGGCTACACCTTC
many	TRBV7-2	TRBJ2-3	-	CASSKGGLTDTQYF	TGTGCCAGCAGTAAAGGAGGGCTTACAGATACGCAGTATTTT
-	TRBV2	TRBJ2-1	TRBD1	CASGETGYNEQFF	TGTGCCAGCGGCGAGACAGGGTACAATGAGCAGTTCTTC
-	TRBV29-1	TRBJ2-3	TRBD1	CSVHIRYRGDTQYF	TGCAGCGTCCACATCCGCTACAGGGGAGATACGCAGTATTTT
-	TRBV7-9	TRBJ1-3	-	CASSLRTAADTIYF	TGTGCCAGCAGCTTAAGGACCGCGGCTGACACCATATATTTT
many	TRBV5-1	TRBJ2-1	-	CASGQALDNEQFF	TGCGCCAGCGGGCAGGCTCTGGACAATGAGCAGTTCTTC
once	TRBV12-3/TRBV12-4	TRBJ2-2	TRBD2	CASSLAVAGGAGELFF	TGTGCCAGCAGTTTAGCTGTAGCGGGAGGGGCCGGGGAGCTGTTTTTT
many	TRBV7-2	TRBJ1-5	-	CASSLVGEGWNQPQHF	TGTGCCAGCAGCTTAGTGGGGGAGGGGTGGAACCAGCCCCAGCATTTT
many	TRBV5-5	TRBJ2-5	-	CASSRDFKETQYF	TGTGCCAGCAGCCGGGACTTTAAAGAGACCCAGTACTTC
-	TRBV6-5	TRBJ2-7	TRBD1	CASSGGTGRTYEQYF	TGTGCCAGCTCCGGGGGGACAGGGCGTACCTACGAGCAGTACTTC
-	TRBV20-1	TRBJ2-7	TRBD2	CSARLAGGPYNEQYF	TGCAGTGCTCGCCTCGCGGGAGGGCCTTACAATGAGCAGTACTTC
-	TRBV27	TRBJ1-4	-	CASGGLKGSTNEKLFF	TGTGCCAGCGGTGGACTTAAAGGGAGCACTAATGAAAAACTGTTTTTT
-	TRBV20-1	TRBJ2-1	-	CSDCGAVAQFF	TGCAGTGACTGCGGGGCGGTCGCGCAGTTCTTC
-	TRBV3-1	TRBJ1-1	TRBD1	CASSRRPSSGTGGSEAFF	TGTGCCAGCAGCCGTCGGCCTTCCTCAGGGACAGGGGGATCTGAAGCTTTCTTT
-	TRBV28	TRBJ1-5	-	CASISGGNQPQHF	TGTGCCAGCATCTCGGGGGGCAATCAGCCCCAGCATTTT